This T cell receptor (beta chain) was observed in a study of shared clonotypes between healthy human individuals. The assay was immunoSEQ multiplex PCR, and TCRdb's table has in-frame clones only and misses some. The table includes about 2.1 million clones, 85% to 95% detected once. Germline lookup yields CDR1 MNHEY and CDR2 SMNVEV (reference sequence). The CDR3 is made up of 14 amino acids. Losses at the gene ends were 3 bases for V and 8 bases for J; bases not matched to a gene: 5. Naive CD8 cells lacked CD45RO and underwent positive selection for CCR7, leaving out terminally differentiated effector memory CD45RA+ cells. In its sample, this clone was seen a few times.

Specimen: naive CD8+ T cells from PBMCs. The TCR comes from a man younger than 30 in good health. Some clones in this sample may be carry-over from other donors' samples. The chain employs TRBV27 and TRBJ2-1; 9 bases match TRBD2. CDR3 in DNA: TGTGCCAGCAGTTTTTCGACTAGCGGATATGAGCAGTTCTTC. The encoded protein is CASSFSTSGYEQFF.